This T cell receptor (beta chain) appears in the sequencing data of a study of monozygotic twins with inflammatory bowel disease. This CDR3 region has 15 residues. Germline V lookup: CDR1 KGHSH, CDR2 LQKENI. Comments on this clonotype: Its matching antigen is unknown.

Using the 5' RACE reads, TCRdb records one entry per CDR3 protein without DNA. This sample contains approximately 390,000 distinct CDR3 sequences. Study outcomes and limitations: IBD-affected twins scored below their healthy co-twins in TCRbeta diversity (inverse Simpson). The authors note that differing immunosuppressive treatments may have added variability to patient repertoires.

The clonotype was recovered from a human donor with ulcerative colitis or Crohn's disease, or a healthy co-twin of an affected twin (not recorded which). The J gene is TRBJ2-1, the V gene TRBV18; TCRdb lists TRBD2, though no DNA is available to test this call. The sequenced sample was blood. The CDR3 loop reads CASSLGTIARNEQFF.